This TCR beta chain was documented in a study of monozygotic twins with inflammatory bowel disease. TCRdb reprocessed the 5' RACE reads, keeping one entry per CDR3 protein, no DNA. Its clone listing holds fewer than 550,000 distinct CDR3 sequences. CDR1 KGHSH and CDR2 LQKENI come from the germline V gene. This CDR3 is built from 16 residues. This TCR was recovered from a human donor with ulcerative colitis or Crohn's disease, or a healthy co-twin of an affected twin (not recorded which). Source material: blood. The chain couples TRBV18 to TRBJ1-3; TCRdb picks TRBD1, but there is no DNA to check that call. The CDR3 spells CASSPYAPLSGNTIYF.